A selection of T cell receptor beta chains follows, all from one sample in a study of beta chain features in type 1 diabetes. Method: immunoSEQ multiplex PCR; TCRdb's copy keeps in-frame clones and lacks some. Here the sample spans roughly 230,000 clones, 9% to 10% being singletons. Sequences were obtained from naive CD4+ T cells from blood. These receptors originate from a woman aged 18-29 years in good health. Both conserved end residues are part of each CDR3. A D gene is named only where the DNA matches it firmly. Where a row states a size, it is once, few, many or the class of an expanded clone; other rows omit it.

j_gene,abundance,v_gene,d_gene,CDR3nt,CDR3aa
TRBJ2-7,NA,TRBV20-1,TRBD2,TGCAGCGCCGGGACTAACTACGAGCAGTACTTC,CSAGTNYEQYF
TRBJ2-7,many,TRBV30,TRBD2,TGTGCCTGGAGTGTTTCCGCTAGCGGCTACGAGCAGTACTTC,CAWSVSASGYEQYF
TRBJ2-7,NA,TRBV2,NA,TGTGCCAGCAGTGACCTAGGAGGACGGAAGGCCTACGAGCAGTACTTC,CASSDLGGRKAYEQYF
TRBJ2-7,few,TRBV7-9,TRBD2,TGTGCCAGCAGCTCGGGACTAGCGGGAGTTTCCGAGCAGTACTTC,CASSSGLAGVSEQYF
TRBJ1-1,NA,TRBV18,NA,TGTGCCAGCTCACCAGCTACGAAGTCTGAAGCTTTCTTT,CASSPATKSEAFF
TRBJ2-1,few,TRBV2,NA,TGTGCCAGCAGCCAGGCGGGTGAGCAGTTCTTC,CASSQAGEQFF
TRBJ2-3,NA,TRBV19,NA,TGTGCCAGTAGTATAATTGCTAGTCGGGGCACAGATACGCAGTATTTT,CASSIIASRGTDTQYF
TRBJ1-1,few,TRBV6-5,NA,TGTGCCAGCAGTGGAGAACAGGTATTGAACACTGAAGCTTTCTTT,CASSGEQVLNTEAFF
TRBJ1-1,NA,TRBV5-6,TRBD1,TGTGCCAGCAGCTTTGGGACAGGGGTGAACACTGAAGCTTTCTTT,CASSFGTGVNTEAFF
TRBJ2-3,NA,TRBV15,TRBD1,TGTGCCACCAGCAGAGTCCCGGGACAGGGGGGGACAGATACGCAGTATTTT,CATSRVPGQGGTDTQYF
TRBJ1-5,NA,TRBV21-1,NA,TGTGCCAGCACCCCTCCGGGGAATCAGCCCCAGCATTTT,CASTPPGNQPQHF
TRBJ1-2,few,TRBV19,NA,TGTGCCAGTAGTATGGCTCGGACAGCTAACTATGGCTACACCTTC,CASSMARTANYGYTF
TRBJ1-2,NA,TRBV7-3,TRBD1,TGTGCCAGCAGCCCCGACAGGGTTTCGTATGGCTACACCTTC,CASSPDRVSYGYTF
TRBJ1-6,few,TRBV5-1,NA,TGCGCCAGCAGCTTTGTTGTGGGCAGGCAGGATTCACCCCTCCACTTT,CASSFVVGRQDSPLHF
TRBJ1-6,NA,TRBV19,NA,TGTGCCAGTAGTCCACAGGGAGTTGGCTATAATTCACCCCTCCACTTT,CASSPQGVGYNSPLHF
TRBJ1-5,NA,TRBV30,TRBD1,TGTGCCTGGAGTGTACGCACCCGGGACAGGGGGCTATTCGATAGCAATCAGCCCCAGCATTTT,CAWSVRTRDRGLFDSNQPQHF
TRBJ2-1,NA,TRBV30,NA,TGTGCCTGGAGTGTAAATAGTGAGCAGTTCTTC,CAWSVNSEQFF
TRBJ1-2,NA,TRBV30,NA,TGTGCCTGGAGACTTACCAAGAACTATGGCTACACCTTC,CAWRLTKNYGYTF
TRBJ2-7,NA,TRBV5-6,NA,TGTGCCAGCAGCTTGGTTTCGAGGTACGAGCAGTACTTC,CASSLVSRYEQYF
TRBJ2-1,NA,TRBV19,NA,TGTGCCAGTAGTAGCCAGGCTTCCTACAATGAGCAGTTCTTC,CASSSQASYNEQFF
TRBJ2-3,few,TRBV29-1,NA,TGCAGCGTTGAAGAGATGAACGGTACGCAGTATTTT,CSVEEMNGTQYF
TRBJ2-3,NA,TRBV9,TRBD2,TGTGCCAGCAGCGTAAGCCCGGGACTAGCCTTGGATACGCAGTATTTT,CASSVSPGLALDTQYF
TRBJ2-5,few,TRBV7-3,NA,TGTGCCAGCAGCTTAACGGGGGGAGCCCCAGAGACCCAGTACTTC,CASSLTGGAPETQYF
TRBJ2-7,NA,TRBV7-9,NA,TGTGCCAGCAGCGAGAACAGGGCGGGCGGCTACGAGCAGTACTTC,CASSENRAGGYEQYF
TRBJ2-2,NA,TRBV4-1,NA,TGCGCCAGCAGCCGCCAGTTAAAGGGGTTCGCGAACACCGGGGAGCTGTTTTTT,CASSRQLKGFANTGELFF
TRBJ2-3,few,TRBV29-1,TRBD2,TGCAGCGTTGACCAGACTAGCGGGAAAGGAGATACGCAGTATTTT,CSVDQTSGKGDTQYF
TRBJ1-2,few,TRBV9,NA,TGTGCCAGCAGCGTAGATGGCAGGGGATATGGCTACACCTTC,CASSVDGRGYGYTF
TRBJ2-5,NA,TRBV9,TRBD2,TGTGCCAGCAGCGTAGACCCAGCGGGGGGCTACCAAGAGACCCAGTACTTC,CASSVDPAGGYQETQYF
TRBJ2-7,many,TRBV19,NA,TGTGCCAGTAGTCCGCCCGGAGGGGAGCAGTACTTC,CASSPPGGEQYF
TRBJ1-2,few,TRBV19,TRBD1,TGTGCCAGCACTAATCCGACAGGGACTTATGGCTACACCTTC,CASTNPTGTYGYTF
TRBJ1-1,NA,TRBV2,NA,TGTGCCACCACAGGGCAGAACACTGAAGCTTTCTTT,CATTGQNTEAFF
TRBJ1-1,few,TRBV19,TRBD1,TGTGCCAGTAGTGGAAGGACAGGGTGGGCTTTCTTT,CASSGRTGWAFF
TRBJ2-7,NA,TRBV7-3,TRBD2,TGTGCCAGCAGCCCAATAGCGGGGGGGCCCAACGAGCAGTACTTC,CASSPIAGGPNEQYF
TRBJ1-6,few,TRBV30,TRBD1,TGTGCCTGGAGTGCATCCACCGGGACAGGGCCCTCTAATTCACCCCTCCACTTT,CAWSASTGTGPSNSPLHF
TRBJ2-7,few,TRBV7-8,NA,TGTGCCAGCAGCTTAGGACTGGAGGCTTTCGAGCAGTACTTC,CASSLGLEAFEQYF
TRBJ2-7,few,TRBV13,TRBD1,TGTGCCAGCAGCCTTCCGGGACAGGGGGACTACGAGCAGTACTTC,CASSLPGQGDYEQYF
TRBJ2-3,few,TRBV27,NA,TGTGCCAGCACATCACGTTACAGGGATACGCAGTATTTT,CASTSRYRDTQYF
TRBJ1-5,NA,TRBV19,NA,TGTGCCATCTCAGGTACGGGCAATCAGCCCCAGCATTTT,CAISGTGNQPQHF
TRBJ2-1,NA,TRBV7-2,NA,TGTGCCAGCAGCCTCGGACAGATTATTTACAATGAGCAGTTCTTC,CASSLGQIIYNEQFF
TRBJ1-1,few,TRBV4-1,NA,TGTGCCAGCAGCCAATCCGGGTTGAACACTGAAGCTTTCTTT,CASSQSGLNTEAFF
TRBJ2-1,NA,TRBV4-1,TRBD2,TGCGCCAGCAGTCCAAGCGGGGGGTCTTCATCCTCCTACAATGAGCAGTTCTTC,CASSPSGGSSSSYNEQFF
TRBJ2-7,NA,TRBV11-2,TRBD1,TGTGCCAGCAGCCCCAGGACAGGTGCAAACTCCTACGAGCAGTACTTC,CASSPRTGANSYEQYF
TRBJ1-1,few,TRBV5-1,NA,TGCGCCAGCAGCTTGATGGCAGGAGGGGACACTGAAGCTTTCTTT,CASSLMAGGDTEAFF
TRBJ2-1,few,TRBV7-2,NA,TGTGCCAGCAGCTTAGTGCTCGGGAGCTACAATGAGCAGTTCTTC,CASSLVLGSYNEQFF
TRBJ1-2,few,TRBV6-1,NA,TGTGCCAGCAGTGAGAGGGATTATGGCTACACCTTC,CASSERDYGYTF
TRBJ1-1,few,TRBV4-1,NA,TGCGCCAGCAGCCAACCCACCAGGGGCACTGAAGCTTTCTTT,CASSQPTRGTEAFF
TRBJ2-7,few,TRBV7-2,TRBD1,TGTGCCAGCAGCACGACAGGGTCATACGAGCAGTACTTC,CASSTTGSYEQYF
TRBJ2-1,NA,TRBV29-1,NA,TGCAGCGTTGGTTTCGCGGGATACAATGAGCAGTTCTTC,CSVGFAGYNEQFF
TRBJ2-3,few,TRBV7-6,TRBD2,TGTGCCAGCAGCTTAGCGCCCGGGACTAGCGGGAGGTCGGCTAGCACAGATACGCAGTATTTT,CASSLAPGTSGRSASTDTQYF
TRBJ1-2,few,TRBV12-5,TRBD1,TGTGCTAGTGGTATAGGACAGGCTCCCGGGTATGGCTACACCTTC,CASGIGQAPGYGYTF
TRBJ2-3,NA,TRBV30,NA,TGTGCCTGGAGTGTACTTCCAGGGGGGAATCACGGGTTGGAGTATTTT,CAWSVLPGGNHGLEYF
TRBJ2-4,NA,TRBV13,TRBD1,TGTGCCAGCAGCTACCAGACAGGGGGGGGCATTCAGTACTTC,CASSYQTGGGIQYF
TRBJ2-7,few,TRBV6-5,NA,TGTGCCAGCACCCCTGGCAGGGGGGACTCCTACGAGCAGTACTTC,CASTPGRGDSYEQYF
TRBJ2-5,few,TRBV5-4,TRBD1,TGTGCCAGCAGCTTGGTGGGACAGGCTGGAGAGACCCAGTACTTC,CASSLVGQAGETQYF
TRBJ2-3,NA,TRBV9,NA,TGTGCCAGCAGCGTAGTAGCAACCCAGGGTCTGAATACGCAGTATTTT,CASSVVATQGLNTQYF
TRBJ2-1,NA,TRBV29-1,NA,TGCAGCGTCCCGGACAGCCTGGGGACACACGGTGAGCAGTTCTTC,CSVPDSLGTHGEQFF
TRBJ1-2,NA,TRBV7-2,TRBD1,TGTGCCAGCAGCCCCCGACCGGGACAGGGGACGTATGGCTACACCTTC,CASSPRPGQGTYGYTF
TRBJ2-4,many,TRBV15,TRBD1,TGTGCCACCAGCGCTCGACAGGGATCAAACATTCAGTACTTC,CATSARQGSNIQYF
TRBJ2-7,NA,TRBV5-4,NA,TGTGCCAGCAGCCTCGCCAGCGGCCCCTCCTACGAGCAGTACTTC,CASSLASGPSYEQYF